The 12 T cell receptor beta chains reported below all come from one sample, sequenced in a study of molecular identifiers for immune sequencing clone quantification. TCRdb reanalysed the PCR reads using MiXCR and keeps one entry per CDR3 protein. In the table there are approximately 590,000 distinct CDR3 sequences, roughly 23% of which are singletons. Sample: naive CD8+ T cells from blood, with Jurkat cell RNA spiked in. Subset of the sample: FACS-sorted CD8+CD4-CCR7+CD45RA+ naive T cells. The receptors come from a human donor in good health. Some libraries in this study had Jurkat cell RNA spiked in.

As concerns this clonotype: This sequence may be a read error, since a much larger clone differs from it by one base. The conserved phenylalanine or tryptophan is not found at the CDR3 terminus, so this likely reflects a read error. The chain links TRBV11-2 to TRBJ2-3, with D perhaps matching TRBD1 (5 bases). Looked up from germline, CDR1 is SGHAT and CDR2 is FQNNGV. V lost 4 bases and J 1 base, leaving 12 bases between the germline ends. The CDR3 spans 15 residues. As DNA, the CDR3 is TGTGCCAGCAGCTCCTATTGGGGCCGCACAGATACGCAGTATTAT. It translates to CASSSYWGRTDTQYY.

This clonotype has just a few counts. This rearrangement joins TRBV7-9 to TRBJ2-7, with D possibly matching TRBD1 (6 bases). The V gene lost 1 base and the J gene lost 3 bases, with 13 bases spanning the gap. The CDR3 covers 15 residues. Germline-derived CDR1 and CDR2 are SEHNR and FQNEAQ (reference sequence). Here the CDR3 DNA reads TGTGCCAGCAGCTTAGTTGGGGCAGGGGTCTACGAGCAGTACTTC. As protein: CASSLVGAGVYEQYF.

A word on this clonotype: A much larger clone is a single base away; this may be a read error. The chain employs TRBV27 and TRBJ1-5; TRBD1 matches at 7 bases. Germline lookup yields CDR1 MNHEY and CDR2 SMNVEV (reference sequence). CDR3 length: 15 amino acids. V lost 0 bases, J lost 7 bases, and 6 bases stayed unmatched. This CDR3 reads CASSLSTGQHQPQHF. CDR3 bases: TGTGCCAGCAGTTTATCGACGGGACAGCACCAGCCCCAGCATTTT.

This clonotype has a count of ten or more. The CDR3 DNA reads TGCAGCGCCACATATAGCGGGGGAAGGGGGGATACGCAGTATTTT. This gives the protein CSATYSGGRGDTQYF. The gene calls are TRBV29-1 and TRBJ2-3; TRBD2 aligns across 9 bases. The CDR3 sequence is 15 residues long. The germline CDR1 and CDR2 sequences are SQVTM and ANQGSEA. V gave up 7 bases and J gave up 6 bases; unmatched junction bases: 14.

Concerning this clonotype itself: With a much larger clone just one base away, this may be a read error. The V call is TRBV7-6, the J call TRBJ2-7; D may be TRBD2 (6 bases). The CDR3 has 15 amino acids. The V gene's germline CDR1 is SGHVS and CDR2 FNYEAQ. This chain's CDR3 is CASSPTGETAYKQYF. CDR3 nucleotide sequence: TGTGCCAGCAGCCCAACGGGGGAAACAGCCTACAAGCAGTACTTC.

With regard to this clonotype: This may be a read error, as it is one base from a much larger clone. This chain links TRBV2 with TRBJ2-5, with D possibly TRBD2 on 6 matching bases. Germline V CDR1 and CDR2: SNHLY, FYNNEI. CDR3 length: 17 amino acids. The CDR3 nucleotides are TGTGCCAGCAGTGAATGGGCTAGCGAACTACCCCAAGGGACCCAGTACTTC. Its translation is CASSEWASELPQGTQYF. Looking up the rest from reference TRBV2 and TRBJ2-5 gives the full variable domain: EPEVTQTPSHQVTQMGQEVILRCVPISNHLYFYWYRQILGQKVEFLVSFYNNEISEKSEIFDDQFSVERPDGSNFTLKIRSTKLEDSAMYFCASSEWASELPQGTQYFGPGTRLLVL.

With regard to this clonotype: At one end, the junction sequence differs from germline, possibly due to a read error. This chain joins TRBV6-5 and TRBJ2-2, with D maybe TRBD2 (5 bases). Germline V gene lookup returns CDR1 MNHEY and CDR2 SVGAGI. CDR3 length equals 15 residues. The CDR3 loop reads CASSYARENTGELCF. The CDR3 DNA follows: TGTGCCAGCAGTTACGCGAGGGAGAACACCGGGGAGCTGTGTTTT.

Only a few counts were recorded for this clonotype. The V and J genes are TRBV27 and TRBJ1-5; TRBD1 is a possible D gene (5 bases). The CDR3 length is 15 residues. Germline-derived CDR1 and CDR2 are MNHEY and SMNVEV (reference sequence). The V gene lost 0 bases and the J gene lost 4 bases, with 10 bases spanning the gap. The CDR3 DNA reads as TGTGCCAGCAGTTTATCCCAAGGGGAGAATCAGCCCCAGCATTTT. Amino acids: CASSLSQGENQPQHF.

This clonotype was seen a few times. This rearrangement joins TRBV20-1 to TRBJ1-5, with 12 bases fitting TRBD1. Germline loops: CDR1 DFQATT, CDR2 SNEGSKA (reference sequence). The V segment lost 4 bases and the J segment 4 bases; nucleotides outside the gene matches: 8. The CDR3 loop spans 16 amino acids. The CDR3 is CSAMGQGAAFNQPQHF. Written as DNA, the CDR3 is TGCAGTGCTATGGGACAGGGGGCCGCTTTTAATCAGCCCCAGCATTTT.

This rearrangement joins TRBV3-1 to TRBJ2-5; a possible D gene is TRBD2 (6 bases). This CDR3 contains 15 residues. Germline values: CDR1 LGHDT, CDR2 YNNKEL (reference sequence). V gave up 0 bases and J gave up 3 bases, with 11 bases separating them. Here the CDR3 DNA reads TGTGCCAGCAGCCAAGATCGCCAGCGGGAAGAGACCCAGTACTTC. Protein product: CASSQDRQREETQYF.

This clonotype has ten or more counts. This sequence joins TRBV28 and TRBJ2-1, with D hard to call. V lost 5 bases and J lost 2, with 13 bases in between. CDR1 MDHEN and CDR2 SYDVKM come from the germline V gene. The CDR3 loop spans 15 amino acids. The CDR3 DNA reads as TGTGCCAGCAGTCCCCCGGAGCCCACCTACAATGAGCAGTTCTTC. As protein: CASSPPEPTYNEQFF.

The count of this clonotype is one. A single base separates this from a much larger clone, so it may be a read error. The DNA of the CDR3 is TGCAGGGCTAGAGCAGAGAGTTACGAGCAGTACTTC. This encodes CRARAESYEQYF. V and J are TRBV20-1 and TRBJ2-7; D uncertain. CDR1 is DFQATT and CDR2 is SNEGSKA in the germline V gene (reference sequence). This CDR3 has 12 residues.